This T cell receptor beta chain was found in a study of blood T cell repertoires in COVID-19. At the level of the study: Acute and convalescent COVID-19 specimens originated in the United States, Italy and Spain. The cDNA or gDNA used as material had been derived from T cells, B-cell-depleted T cells, or PBMCs.

V dropped 6 bases and J dropped 4 bases, with 17 bases sitting between them. CDR3 length equals 15 residues. The germline CDR1 and CDR2 sequences are LNHDA and SQIVND (reference sequence). Under the authors' procedure: By means of reference gene primer amplification, nucleated cell counts were estimated. This table comes from immunoSEQ multiplex PCR, and its TCRdb copy is limited to in-frame clones, with some not included. From that table come the V and J calls and clone size; the DNA was used to work out D and trimming. Counted here are 200,000 to 250,000 clones, roughly 81% occurring once; the ten biggest clones make up 2.9%.

The sequencing input was peripheral blood. The TCR was taken from a man over 45 who had recovered from COVID-19. The rearrangement joins TRBV19 to TRBJ2-3; possibly TRBD1 for D (5 bases). Here the CDR3 reads CASRQDSDGADTQYF. The CDR3 coding sequence is TGTGCCAGTAGGCAAGACAGTGATGGGGCAGATACGCAGTATTTT.